The entry below describes one TCR beta chain. Its antigen is undetermined. The sampling schedule covered blood at baseline, cycle 4 day 1, and cycle 7 day 1. This record belongs to a study of OX40 agonist ivuxolimab in advanced cancers. The wider study: Patients were infused with ivuxolimab every 2 weeks at 0.01 to 10 mg/kg.

Study results and caveats: CD8+ T cells were the subset that, on average, had more expanded clones than CD4+. The study observed clonal expansion of CD4+ and CD8+ blood T cells by week 6 at 0.1 to 3.0 mg/kg.

This table comes from immunoSEQ multiplex PCR, and its TCRdb copy is limited to in-frame clones, with some not included. The repertoire holds tens of thousands of clones, approximately 93% seen once, with about a fifth in the top ten. Germline V gene lookup returns CDR1 SEHNR and CDR2 FQNEAQ (reference sequence). J gave up 2 bases and V 5 bases, and 7 bases lay outside the gene matches. The CDR3 is made up of 16 amino acids. Sample: CD4+ or CD8+ T cells sorted from blood, taken in a trial of the OX40 agonist ivuxolimab. This receptor was obtained from an adult with an advanced solid tumor such as melanoma, head and neck, liver or kidney cancer. The chain couples TRBV7-9 to TRBJ2-2; TRBD1 matches at 8 bases. The CDR3 DNA reads TGTGCCAGCAGCCTACTATCAGGGGGCAACACCGGGGAGCTGTTTTTT. The encoded protein is CASSLLSGGNTGELFF.